Sequencing of this TCR beta chain was carried out in a study of cytomegalovirus exposure and HLA in healthy donors. With 60 Vbeta and 13 Jbeta primers, the PCR was carried out. Clones were read by immunoSEQ multiplex PCR, and TCRdb kept only the in-frame ones, dropping some. This table holds 110,000 or so clones, under 85% found once. The donors gave bone marrow, and they were healthy. Of note for this clone: As yet, its antigen is unknown.

Points from the study as a whole: There were some V segments, including TRBV6-2 and TRBV6-3, excluded as indistinguishable. About 180 TCR beta chains were listed as cytomegalovirus-associated.

The V and J ends lost 4 bases and 1 base, in that order; junction bases with no gene match: 4. The CDR3 is 14 amino acids. The germline V gene encodes CDR1 SGHRS and CDR2 YFSETQ. This chain uses TRBV5-1 with TRBJ1-1; 7 bases are shared with TRBD1. The sequenced material came from PBMCs. This TCR was recovered from a man younger than 30 in good health and CMV-seropositive. The CDR3 sequence: CASSQDRANTEAFF. The CDR3 nucleotides are TGCGCCAGCAGCCAAGACAGGGCGAACACTGAAGCTTTCTTT.